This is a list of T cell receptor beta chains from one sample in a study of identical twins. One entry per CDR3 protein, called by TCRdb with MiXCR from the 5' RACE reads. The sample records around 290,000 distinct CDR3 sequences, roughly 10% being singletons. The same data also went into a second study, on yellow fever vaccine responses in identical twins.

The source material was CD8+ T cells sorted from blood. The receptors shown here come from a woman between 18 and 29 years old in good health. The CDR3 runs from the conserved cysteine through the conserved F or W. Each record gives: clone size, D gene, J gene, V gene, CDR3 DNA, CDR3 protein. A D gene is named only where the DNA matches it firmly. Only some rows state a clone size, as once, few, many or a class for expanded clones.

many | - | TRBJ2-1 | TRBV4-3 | TGCGCCAGCAGCCAAGATAGGGGAGCCGCGGGCAATGAGCAGTTCTTC | CASSQDRGAAGNEQFF
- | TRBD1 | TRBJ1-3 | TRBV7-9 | TGTGCCAGCAGCTTGCCAGGGGGCTCTGGAAACACCATATATTTT | CASSLPGGSGNTIYF
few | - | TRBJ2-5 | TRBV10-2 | TGCGCCAGCAGTGAGTCTTTAGCGGCCATGGCCCAGTACTTC | CASSESLAAMAQYF
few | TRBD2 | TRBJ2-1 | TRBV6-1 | TGTGCCAGCAGTGAACTGGGACTAGCGGGAGGGCCGCGAGTCGCTGAGCAGTTCTTC | CASSELGLAGGPRVAEQFF
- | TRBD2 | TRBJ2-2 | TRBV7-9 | TGTGCCAGCCCAAGGCGCGGGAGAGGGACCGGGGAGCTGTTTTTT | CASPRRGRGTGELFF
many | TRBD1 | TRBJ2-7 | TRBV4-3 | TGCGCCAGCAGCCAGGGACAGGGTTGGTACGAGCAGTACTTC | CASSQGQGWYEQYF
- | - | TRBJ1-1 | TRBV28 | TGTGCCAGCAGTTTAACAGGTTGGATGAACACTGAAGCTTTCTTT | CASSLTGWMNTEAFF
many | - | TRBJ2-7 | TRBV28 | TGTGCCAGCAGTTGGCCCTTGAGGTCTTTCGACGAGCAGTACTTC | CASSWPLRSFDEQYF
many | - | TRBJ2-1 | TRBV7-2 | TGTGCCAGCAGCTTCGACAACTACAATGAGCAGTTCTTC | CASSFDNYNEQFF
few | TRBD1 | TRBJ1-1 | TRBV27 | TGTGCCAGCAGTTTGGGGACCGGGACAGGATACACTGAAGCTTTCTTT | CASSLGTGTGYTEAFF
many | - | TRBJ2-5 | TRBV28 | TGTGCCAGCAGTTTTCATGGGACCCAGTACTTC | CASSFHGTQYF
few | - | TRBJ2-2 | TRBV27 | TGTGCCAGCAGTTCCCCCCTTCGACCCGGGGAGCTGTTTTTT | CASSSPLRPGELFF
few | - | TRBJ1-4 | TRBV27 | TGTGCCAGCAGTCTGCAGGGGCCCAATGAAAAACTGTTTTTT | CASSLQGPNEKLFF
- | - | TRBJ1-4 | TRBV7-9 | TGTGCCAGCAGCTCAGGAAGTGTTGTGATGCTGTTTTTT | CASSSGSVVMLFF
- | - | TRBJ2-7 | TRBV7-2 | TGTGCCAGCAGCTTACTCTCACCCGAGCAGTACTTC | CASSLLSPEQYF
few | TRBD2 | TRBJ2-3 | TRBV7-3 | TGTGCCAGCAGCCTCCTTACCGGGGGGGGCACAGATACGCAGTATTTT | CASSLLTGGGTDTQYF
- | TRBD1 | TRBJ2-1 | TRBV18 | TGTGCCAGCTCACCACGGACAGGCGGTGTGAATGAGCAGTTCTTC | CASSPRTGGVNEQFF
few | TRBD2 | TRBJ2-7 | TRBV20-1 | TGCAGTGCTAGTTCTAGCGGGAGTGTATACGAGCAGTACTTC | CSASSSGSVYEQYF
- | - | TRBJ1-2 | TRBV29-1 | TGCAGCGTTGAGGTCGACAGTTCCTATGGCTACACCTTC | CSVEVDSSYGYTF
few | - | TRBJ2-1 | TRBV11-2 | TGTGCCAGCAGTTACAACCTGGGACCCTACAATGAGCAGTTCTTC | CASSYNLGPYNEQFF
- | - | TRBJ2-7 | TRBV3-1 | TGTGCCAGCAGCCAAGGGATAGGGCTTGAATACGAGCAGTACTTC | CASSQGIGLEYEQYF
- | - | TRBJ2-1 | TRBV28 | TGTGCCAGCAGCCCCAAGGGCAGTCTGGTCCAGGAGGAGTTCTTC | CASSPKGSLVQEEFF
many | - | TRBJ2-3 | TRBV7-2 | TGTGCCAGCAGCTTAGCGGGGCTTCGGGGGCTTCCCACAGATACGCAGTATTTT | CASSLAGLRGLPTDTQYF
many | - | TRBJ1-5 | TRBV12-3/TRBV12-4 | TGTGCCAGCAGTAGAGACATCTACAATCAGCCCCAGCATTTT | CASSRDIYNQPQHF
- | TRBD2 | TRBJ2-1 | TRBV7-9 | TGTGCCAGCAGCCCCCGGACTAGCGGGAGTGTGTACAATGAGCAGTTCTTC | CASSPRTSGSVYNEQFF
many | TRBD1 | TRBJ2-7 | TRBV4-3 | TGCGCCAGCAGCCACACCGGGACAGGGGATTACGAGCAGTACTTC | CASSHTGTGDYEQYF
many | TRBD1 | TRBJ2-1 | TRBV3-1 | TGTGCCAGCAGCCAAGATCCCCCGGGACAGGGGGCGGATGAGCAGTTCTTC | CASSQDPPGQGADEQFF
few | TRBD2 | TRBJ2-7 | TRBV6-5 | TGTGCCAGCAGTTCAAGAGGCGCTAGCGGGTGGTCCTACGAGCAGTACTTC | CASSSRGASGWSYEQYF
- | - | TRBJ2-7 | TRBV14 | TGTGCCAGCAGCCAAGATGTAGAATCCTACGAGCAGTACTTC | CASSQDVESYEQYF
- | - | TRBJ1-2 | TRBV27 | TGTGCCAGCACCTCGTTGGTCACTTTGAATGGCTACACCTTC | CASTSLVTLNGYTF
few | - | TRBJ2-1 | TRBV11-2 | TGTGCCAGCAGCTTCGGGCGGGACCCACTATTCTACAATGAGCAGTTCTTC | CASSFGRDPLFYNEQFF
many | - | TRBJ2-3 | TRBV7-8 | TGTGCCAGCAGCTTACCAAGTGGCGGGGCTTCAGATACGCAGTATTTT | CASSLPSGGASDTQYF
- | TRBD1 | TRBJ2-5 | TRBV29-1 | TGCAGCGTTGTCCTTATGTGGGACAGCCAAGAGACCCAGTACTTC | CSVVLMWDSQETQYF
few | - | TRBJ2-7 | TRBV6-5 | TGTGCCAGCAGTTACTCAGGGGGGGGGCTCTACGAGCAGTACTTC | CASSYSGGGLYEQYF
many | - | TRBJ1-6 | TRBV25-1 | TGTGCCAGCAGTTCATCAGGGGAATATAATTCACCCCTCCACTTT | CASSSSGEYNSPLHF
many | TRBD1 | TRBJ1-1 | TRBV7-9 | TGTGCCAGCAGCTATGACAGGGGAACTGAAGCTTTCTTT | CASSYDRGTEAFF
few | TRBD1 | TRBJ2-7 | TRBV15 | TGTGCCACCAGCAGACCCCGGGACAGGGGGAACGAGCAGTACTTC | CATSRPRDRGNEQYF
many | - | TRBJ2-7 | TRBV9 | TGTGCCAGCAGCCGGGACGGGGGTAGGTCCTACGAGCAGTACTTC | CASSRDGGRSYEQYF
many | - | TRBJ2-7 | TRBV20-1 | TGCAGTGCTAGAGATGGCGCGGGACCTAGTTACGAGCAGTACTTC | CSARDGAGPSYEQYF
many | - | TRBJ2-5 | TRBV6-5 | TGTGCCAGCAGTTACGGGAACAATCAAGAGACCCAGTACTTC | CASSYGNNQETQYF
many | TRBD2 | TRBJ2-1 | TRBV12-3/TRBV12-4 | TGTGCCAGCAGTTTGGGGCGGGGGGGCTCCTACAATGAGCAGTTCTTC | CASSLGRGGSYNEQFF
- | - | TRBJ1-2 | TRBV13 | TGTGCCAGCAGCACCATTGGGACACGGTATGGCTACACCTTC | CASSTIGTRYGYTF
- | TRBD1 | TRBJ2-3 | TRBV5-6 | TGTGCCAGCAGCTTGGCCCTGGACAGGGCGACAGATACGCAGTATTTT | CASSLALDRATDTQYF
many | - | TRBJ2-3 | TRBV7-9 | TGTGCAGCCCGAGGGGCGTTCCCAGATACGCAGTATTTT | CAARGAFPDTQYF